The clone carrying this TCR beta chain has ten or more counts. Trimming cost V 2 bases and J 5 bases, with 12 bases left between them. Germline lookup yields CDR1 SGHTA and CDR2 FQGNSA. The CDR3 has 14 amino acids. This entry belongs to a study of early T cells in non-severe SARS-CoV-2 infection. TCRdb ran MiXCR on the 5' RACE reads and lists one entry per CDR3 protein. Among 45,000 to 70,000 distinct CDR3 sequences listed, roughly 8% were seen once. The material sequenced was whole blood, taken at baseline. The clonotype comes from an adult who was a healthcare worker with PCR-confirmed SARS-CoV-2 infection or an uninfected control (not recorded which). The V and J genes are TRBV7-2 and TRBJ2-5; perhaps TRBD1 as D (6 bases). Here the CDR3 DNA reads TGTGCCAGCAGCTTACAGGGGTATGGGGAGACCCAGTACTTC. Translation: CASSLQGYGETQYF.